Listed below are T cell receptor beta chains from one sample, sequenced in a study of identical twins. TCRdb re-derived calls from the 5' RACE reads in MiXCR, one entry per CDR3 protein. Here the sample spans around 1.7 million distinct CDR3 sequences, about 32% being singletons. The sample comprised cord blood. The origin of the receptors is a newborn girl in good health. Both conserved end residues are part of each CDR3. A D gene is named only where the DNA matches it firmly. A clone size is listed for some rows: how often the clone was seen (once, few, many), or a class if it is expanded.

d_call,cdr3_length,j_call,v_call,clone_size,cdr3_nt,cdr3_aa
NA,14,TRBJ2-5,TRBV28,NA,TGTGCCAGCAGCGTAGGCCTCGGGTCGAGAGAGCAGTACTTC,CASSVGLGSREQYF
NA,14,TRBJ2-1,TRBV29-1,NA,TGCAGCGTTGGCCTGGACAATTACTACAATGAGCAGTTCTTC,CSVGLDNYYNEQFF
TRBD1,16,TRBJ2-2,TRBV14,once,TGTGCCAGCAGCCGCCCACAGGGGGCGCTCACCGGGGAGCTGTTTTTT,CASSRPQGALTGELFF
NA,12,TRBJ1-2,TRBV29-1,NA,TGCAGCGTGGACTCCGACAGCTATGGCTACACCTTC,CSVDSDSYGYTF
TRBD1,15,TRBJ1-5,TRBV27,NA,TGTGCCAGCAGTTTCAGACAGGGCTTGGGTCAGCCCCAGCATTTT,CASSFRQGLGQPQHF
TRBD2,15,TRBJ2-1,TRBV7-2,NA,TGTGCCAGCAGCTTCTATGGACTAGCGGACAATGAGCAGTTCTTC,CASSFYGLADNEQFF
TRBD1,16,TRBJ1-2,TRBV12-3/TRBV12-4,NA,TGTGCCAGCAGTTTGGTATGGGACAGCGGTCGGTATGGCTACACCTTC,CASSLVWDSGRYGYTF
NA,13,TRBJ2-5,TRBV3-1,few,TGTGCCAGCACCCACGTTGGGCAAGAGACCCAGTACTTC,CASTHVGQETQYF
TRBD2,18,TRBJ2-1,TRBV7-4,few,TGTGCCAGCAGGCCCCTAGCGGGAGCCTCCTACCATTGCAATGAGCAGTTCTTC,CASRPLAGASYHCNEQFF
NA,16,TRBJ2-1,TRBV21-1,NA,TGTGCCAGCAGGGGGAGGGGGCATAGTACGTACAATGAGCAGTTCTTC,CASRGRGHSTYNEQFF
TRBD1,17,TRBJ1-5,TRBV5-5,few,TGTGCCAGCAGCTTTGGGACAGGGGCTTATAGCAATCAGCCCCAGCATTTT,CASSFGTGAYSNQPQHF
NA,17,TRBJ2-7,TRBV7-9,few,TGTGCCAGCAGCTTACGACCTGGGAGGGGGCCCGACTACGAGCAGTACTTC,CASSLRPGRGPDYEQYF
TRBD1,15,TRBJ1-5,TRBV5-1,many,TGCGCCAGCAGCTTGGGGGACAGGATCAATCAGCCCCAGCATTTT,CASSLGDRINQPQHF
NA,13,TRBJ1-4,TRBV20-1,NA,TGCAGTGCCCCTGGGCCGGTGGGAGAAAAACTGTTTTTT,CSAPGPVGEKLFF
TRBD2,14,TRBJ2-3,TRBV24-1,NA,TGTGCCACCAGTCGAGGACTAGTAGGAGATACGCAGTATTTT,CATSRGLVGDTQYF